Below are 2 T cell receptor beta chains sequenced from a single sample in a study of cytomegalovirus exposure and HLA in healthy donors. Both 60 Vbeta primers and 13 Jbeta primers went into the PCR. Libraries were prepared by immunoSEQ multiplex PCR; TCRdb keeps only in-frame clonotypes and omits some of them. This sample's table has 140,000 or so clones. The source material was PBMCs. The receptors originated from a male donor in good health and CMV-seronegative.

The rearrangement uses TRBV12-1 and TRBJ2-1; the tabulated D call, TRBD2, remains unverified against the DNA. TRBV12-1 is labeled a pseudogene. This CDR3 is 16 amino acids long. The CDR3 here is CASSCSTSGGINEQFF. Here the CDR3 DNA reads TGTGCCAGCAGCTGTTCGACTAGCGGGGGGATAAATGAGCAGTTCTTC.

The V and J genes are TRBV5-1 and TRBJ2-2; 8 nucleotides align to TRBD1. V lost 2 bases and J lost 7; bases outside the gene matches: 7. CDR1 and CDR2 from the germline V gene are SGHRS and YFSETQ. The CDR3 runs to 15 residues. The CDR3 DNA follows: TGCGCCAGCAGCTTCGGACAGGGCAGTGGCGGGGAGCTGTTTTTT. It encodes CASSFGQGSGGELFF.